These 26 T cell receptor beta chains originate from one sample sequenced in a study of healthy donors' naive CD4 and CD8 T cells. Starting from approximately 500 ng of total RNA, TCR libraries were made with linear amplification. MiXCR, applied by TCRdb to the reads, yields one record per CDR3 protein. This repertoire shows 180,000 or so distinct CDR3 sequences, around 80% found once; its top ten account for about 2.4%. What was sequenced was naive CD4+ and CD8+ T cells sorted from blood, pooled from several donors. The receptor source for this set is a pool of human donors in good health; the sample pools cells from several healthy donors.

This clonotype occurred a few times. The chain combines TRBV13 with TRBJ2-5; a weak D match, TRBD2 (5 bases). The germline gives CDR1 PRHDT, CDR2 FYEKMQ (reference sequence). The CDR3 is 14 amino acids. Trimming removed 5 bases from V and 7 bases from J, with 17 bases in between. The CDR3 sequence: CASSQRTVAGTQYF. In nucleotides, the CDR3 is TGTGCCAGCAGCCAAAGGACGGTCGCGGGGACCCAGTACTTC.

DNA for the CDR3: TGCAGCGTTCAAGTTGGTCACACCGCGAACACCGGGGAGCTGTTTTTT. Its translation is CSVQVGHTANTGELFF. The chain combines TRBV29-1 with TRBJ2-2; no clear D gene. The ends were cut back, 5 bases at V and 0 bases at J, with 16 bases in the middle. From germline, CDR1 is SQVTM and CDR2 ANQGSEA. The CDR3 runs 16 residues.

The genes are TRBV12-3 or TRBV12-4 and TRBJ2-7; perhaps TRBD1 as D (6 bases). There are 13 residues in the CDR3. Trimming took 7 bases from V and 6 from J, leaving 16 bases between them. CDR3 region: CASTPDSHSEQYF. CDR3 sequence (DNA): TGTGCCAGCACCCCGGACAGCCACTCCGAGCAGTACTTC.

The CDR3 coding sequence is TGTGCCAGCAGCTTACCCCAGCGATCCTACGAGCAGTACTTC. Residues: CASSLPQRSYEQYF. The rearrangement joins TRBV11-2 to TRBJ2-7; no definite D call. CDR3 size: 14 residues. V was clipped by 2 bases and J by 1 base, with 9 bases between them. CDR1 is SGHAT and CDR2 is FQNNGV in the germline V gene.

The chain recombines TRBV6-5 with TRBJ2-7, with D uncertain. Germline CDR1 is MNHEY and CDR2 is SVGAGI. V was shortened by 0 bases and J by 0 bases, with 12 bases between the two germline ends. CDR3 length equals 16 residues. Here the CDR3 DNA reads TGTGCCAGCAGTTACTCGAATCCGGTTATCTCCTACGAGCAGTACTTC. It yields the protein CASSYSNPVISYEQYF.

This chain connects TRBV29-1 to TRBJ2-7; a possible D gene is TRBD2 (6 bases). Germline lookup yields CDR1 SQVTM and CDR2 ANQGSEA. The CDR3 contains 12 residues. Trimming cost V 7 bases and J 5 bases, with 15 bases left between them. CDR3 DNA sequence: TGCAGCGGCGGCGGGGAAATCAACGAGCAGTACTTC. This gives the protein CSGGGEINEQYF.

This chain links TRBV19 with TRBJ2-1, with D tentatively TRBD1 (5 bases). CDR3 length: 11 amino acids. Germline V CDR1 and CDR2: LNHDA, SQIVND (reference sequence). Between the trimmed V and J ends, which lost 8 bases and 4 bases, there was a span of 6 bases. In nucleotides, the CDR3 is TGTGCCAGTCGACAGTACAATGAGCAGTTCTTC. Protein product: CASRQYNEQFF.

CDR3 region: CSVEGLGETQYF. The CDR3 DNA is TGCAGCGTTGAGGGCCTAGGAGAGACCCAGTACTTC. The V and J genes are TRBV29-1 and TRBJ2-5; no firm D call. The length of the CDR3 is 12 residues. Trimming took 3 bases from V and 4 from J, leaving 9 bases between them. The germline gives CDR1 SQVTM, CDR2 ANQGSEA.

The CDR3 sequence: CASSHGLAGTSYEQYF. The CDR3 DNA reads as TGTGCCAGCAGTCACGGACTAGCGGGGACCTCCTACGAGCAGTACTTC. The chain is built from TRBV6-5 and TRBJ2-7; 12 bases match TRBD2. Germline CDR1 and CDR2: MNHEY and SVGAGI. V lost 5 bases and J lost 0; bases outside the gene matches: 5. There are 16 residues in the CDR3.

This chain links TRBV27 with TRBJ2-7, with no clear D. The ends were cut back, 5 bases at V and 2 bases at J, with 7 bases in the middle. This CDR3 has 12 amino acids. CDR1 MNHEY and CDR2 SMNVEV come from the germline V gene (reference sequence). In DNA, the CDR3 is TGTGCCAGCAGTAAAAGTACCTACGAGCAGTACTTC. As protein: CASSKSTYEQYF.

V is TRBV18 and J is TRBJ1-5; the D gene is possibly TRBD1 (6 bases). From germline, CDR1 is KGHSH and CDR2 LQKENI. The ends were cut back, 5 bases at V and 0 bases at J, with 17 bases in the middle. The CDR3 consists of 17 residues. The CDR3 here is CASSAYWTVDSNQPQHF. CDR3 nucleotide sequence: TGTGCCAGCTCAGCCTATTGGACAGTTGATAGCAATCAGCCCCAGCATTTT.

This chain links TRBV2 with TRBJ2-7, with D maybe TRBD1 (6 bases). From germline, CDR1 is SNHLY and CDR2 FYNNEI. Trimming pared 8 bases from V and 3 bases from J, leaving 20 bases between. The CDR3 sequence is 15 residues long. CDR3 amino acids: CASAAGTMNLYEQYF. For the CDR3, the DNA is TGTGCCAGCGCGGCAGGGACAATGAACCTCTACGAGCAGTACTTC.

V and J are TRBV2 and TRBJ2-5, with D hard to call. The CDR3 spans 12 residues. V lost 8 bases to trimming and J lost 4 bases, with 11 bases between them. Looked up from germline, CDR1 is SNHLY and CDR2 is FYNNEI. This chain's CDR3 is CASSRQGETQYF. CDR3 in DNA: TGTGCCAGCTCTAGACAAGGAGAGACCCAGTACTTC.

The chain combines TRBV6-2 or TRBV6-3 with TRBJ2-7; D is uncertain. The CDR3 is made up of 13 amino acids. V was clipped by 0 bases and J by 7 bases, with 10 bases between them. Germline CDR1 MNHEY, CDR2 SVGEGT. The CDR3 DNA is TGTGCCAGCAGTTACTCCCGGCCTTTGGAGCAGTACGTC. This translates into CASSYSRPLEQYV.

This chain joins TRBV19 and TRBJ2-1, with D perhaps TRBD2 (6 bases). Germline values: CDR1 LNHDA, CDR2 SQIVND (reference sequence). The germline V and J ends were trimmed by 1 base and 7 bases, with 20 bases remaining between them. The CDR3 is 17 residues long. CDR3 sequence (DNA): TGTGCCAGTAGTATAGGGCGGGGCGGAAGGAAGTTTAATGAGCAGTTCTTC. Amino acid sequence: CASSIGRGGRKFNEQFF. The whole variable domain, remainder taken from reference TRBV19 and TRBJ2-1, is DGGITQSPKYLFRKEGQNVTLSCEQNLNHDAMYWYRQDPGQGLRLIYYSQIVNDFQKGDIAEGYSVSREKKESFPLTVTSAQKNPTAFYLCASSIGRGGRKFNEQFFGPGTRLTVL.

This chain links TRBV29-1 with TRBJ1-1; 8 nucleotides align to TRBD1. V shed 8 bases and J 2 bases; nucleotides not matched to a gene: 7. Germline V CDR1 and CDR2: SQVTM, ANQGSEA. The CDR3 length is 13 residues. The CDR3: CSTLQGDNTEAFF. As DNA, the CDR3 is TGCAGCACCTTACAGGGGGATAACACTGAAGCTTTCTTT.

J is TRBJ2-7 and V is TRBV27, with TRBD2 matching 9 bases. Germline V gene sequence: CDR1 MNHEY, CDR2 SMNVEV (reference sequence). The CDR3 is 15 amino acids. The V and J ends lost 7 bases and 3 bases, in that order; junction bases with no gene match: 10. In nucleotides, the CDR3 is TGTGCCAGCACGACCGGGAGCGGGAGGTACTACGAGCAGTACTTC. This encodes CASTTGSGRYYEQYF.

The J gene is TRBJ2-1, the V gene TRBV19; D is uncertain. Trimming cost V 5 bases and J 8 bases, with 16 bases left between them. Germline CDR1 reads LNHDA; CDR2 reads SQIVND (reference sequence). The length of the CDR3 is 14 residues. CDR3 in amino acids: CASSPQTPGYEQFF. In nucleotides, the CDR3 is TGTGCCAGTAGTCCTCAGACTCCGGGTTATGAGCAGTTCTTC.

The chain uses TRBV5-1 and TRBJ2-7, with D hard to call. This CDR3 contains 13 residues. Germline lookup yields CDR1 SGHRS and CDR2 YFSETQ. Between the trimmed V and J ends, which lost 0 bases and 7 bases, there was a span of 11 bases. This CDR3 is CASSLETNDEQYF. The DNA of the CDR3 is TGCGCCAGCAGCTTGGAGACGAACGATGAGCAGTACTTC.

The J gene is TRBJ2-7, the V gene TRBV5-5; D could derive from TRBD1 or TRBD2 (5 bases each). Germline CDR1 SGHKS, CDR2 YYEKEE (reference sequence). The length of the CDR3 is 15 residues. Trimming left V 4 bases short and J 2 bases short, with 16 bases between. The CDR3 loop is CASSLNRDPTYEQYF. DNA for the CDR3: TGTGCCAGCAGCCTAAACCGGGACCCAACCTACGAGCAGTACTTC.

The J gene is TRBJ2-5, the V gene TRBV29-1, with D perhaps TRBD1 or TRBD2 (5 bases each). CDR3 size: 12 residues. The V end was cut by 6 bases, the J end by 5 bases, with 13 bases between. CDR1 is SQVTM and CDR2 is ANQGSEA in the germline V gene. CDR3 loop: CSVRRDRETQYF. The CDR3, as DNA: TGCAGCGTAAGACGGGACCGGGAGACCCAGTACTTC.

This clonotype was recorded a few times. The chain is built from TRBV7-2 and TRBJ2-1, with 13 bases lining up with TRBD2. Germline trimming cut 3 bases from V and 0 bases from J; bases unmatched to any gene: 8. Per the germline V gene, CDR1 is SGHTA and CDR2 is FQGNSA. This CDR3 is 19 amino acids long. CDR3 amino acids: CASSFSGTSGASSYNEQFF. The CDR3 nucleotides are TGTGCCAGCAGCTTTTCCGGGACTAGCGGGGCGAGCTCCTACAATGAGCAGTTCTTC.

The rearrangement uses TRBV29-1 and TRBJ2-7; 7 nucleotides match TRBD2. Looked up from germline, CDR1 is SQVTM and CDR2 is ANQGSEA. The J segment lost 3 bases and the V segment lost 7 bases, leaving 9 bases of the junction unmatched. CDR3 length: 13 amino acids. The CDR3, as DNA: TGCAGCGCCCGAGACGGGAGGTTCTACGAGCAGTACTTC. Protein product: CSARDGRFYEQYF.

The CDR3 reads CASSYSLASGREFSYEQYF. CDR3 in DNA: TGTGCCAGCAGTTACAGTTTGGCTAGCGGGAGGGAATTCTCCTACGAGCAGTACTTC. The chain employs TRBV6-5 and TRBJ2-7, with 12 bases fitting TRBD2. CDR3 length: 19 amino acids. Germline CDR1 reads MNHEY; CDR2 reads SVGAGI. The ends lost 2 bases at V and 0 bases at J; junction bases unmatched: 11.

The CDR3 reads CASSAGLQNTGELFF. DNA for the CDR3: TGTGCCAGCAGTGCGGGACTGCAGAACACCGGGGAGCTGTTTTTT. This chain links TRBV6-6 with TRBJ2-2, with D possibly TRBD2 on 6 matching bases. V was clipped by 5 bases and J by 1 base, with 11 bases between them. The CDR3 is 15 residues long. CDR1 is MNHNY and CDR2 is SVGAGI in the germline V gene (reference sequence).

The table lists this clonotype with a few counts. The chain carries TRBV10-3 and TRBJ1-6; D unresolved. Germline loops: CDR1 ENHRY, CDR2 SYGVKD. The germline V and J ends were trimmed by 6 bases and 5 bases, with 8 bases remaining between them. The CDR3 has 13 residues. In DNA, the CDR3 is TGTGCCATCAGGGCTACCGATAATTCACCCCTCCACTTT. Translation gives CAIRATDNSPLHF.